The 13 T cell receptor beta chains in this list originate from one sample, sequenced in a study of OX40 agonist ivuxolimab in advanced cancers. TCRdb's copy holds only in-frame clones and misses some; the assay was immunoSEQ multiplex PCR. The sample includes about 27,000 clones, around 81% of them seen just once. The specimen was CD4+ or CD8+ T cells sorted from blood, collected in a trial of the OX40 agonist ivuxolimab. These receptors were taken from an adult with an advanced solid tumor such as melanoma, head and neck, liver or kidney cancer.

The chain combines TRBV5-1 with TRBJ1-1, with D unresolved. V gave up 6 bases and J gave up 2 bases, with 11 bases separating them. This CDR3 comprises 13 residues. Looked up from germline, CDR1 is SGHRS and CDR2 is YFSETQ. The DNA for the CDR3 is TGCGCCAGCAACTCAGGAGAAAACACTGAAGCTTTCTTT. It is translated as CASNSGENTEAFF.

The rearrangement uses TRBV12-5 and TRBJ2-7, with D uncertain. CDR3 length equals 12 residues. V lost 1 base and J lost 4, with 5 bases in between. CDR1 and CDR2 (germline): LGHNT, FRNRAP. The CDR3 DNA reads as TGTGCTAGTGGTTTGGGACCATACGAGCAGTACTTC. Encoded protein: CASGLGPYEQYF.

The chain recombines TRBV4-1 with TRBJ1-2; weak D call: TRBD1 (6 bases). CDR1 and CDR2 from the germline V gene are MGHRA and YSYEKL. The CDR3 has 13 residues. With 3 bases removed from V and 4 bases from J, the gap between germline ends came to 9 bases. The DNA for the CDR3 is TGCGCCAGCAGCCACGGACAGACCTATGGCTACACCTTC. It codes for CASSHGQTYGYTF.

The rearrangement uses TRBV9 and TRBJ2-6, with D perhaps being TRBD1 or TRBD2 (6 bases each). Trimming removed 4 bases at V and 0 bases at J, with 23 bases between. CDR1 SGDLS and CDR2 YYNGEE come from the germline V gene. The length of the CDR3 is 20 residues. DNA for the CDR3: TGTGCCAGCAGCCCCCGCGGTTCGTACCCGGGGGCCTCTGGGGCCAACGTCCTGACTTTC. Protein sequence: CASSPRGSYPGASGANVLTF.

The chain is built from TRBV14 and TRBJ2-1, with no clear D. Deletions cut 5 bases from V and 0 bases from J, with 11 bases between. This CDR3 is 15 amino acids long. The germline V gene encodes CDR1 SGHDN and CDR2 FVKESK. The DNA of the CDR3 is TGTGCCAGCAGCTCCCGGGTTCCCTCCTACAATGAGCAGTTCTTC. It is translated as CASSSRVPSYNEQFF.

The CDR3 region is CASSRTRTEREQYF. CDR3 in DNA: TGCGCCAGCAGCCGGACGAGGACAGAAAGGGAGCAGTACTTC. The rearrangement uses TRBV5-1 and TRBJ2-7; tentative D call: TRBD1 (6 bases). The CDR3 length is 14 residues. Germline values: CDR1 SGHRS, CDR2 YFSETQ. V was pared by 4 bases and J by 7 bases, with 18 bases between.

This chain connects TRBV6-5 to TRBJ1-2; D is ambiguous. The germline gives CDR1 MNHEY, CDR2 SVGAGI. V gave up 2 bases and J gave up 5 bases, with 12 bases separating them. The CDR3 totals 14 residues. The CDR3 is CASSYRQDYYGYTF. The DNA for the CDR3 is TGTGCCAGCAGTTACAGGCAAGACTATTATGGCTACACCTTC.

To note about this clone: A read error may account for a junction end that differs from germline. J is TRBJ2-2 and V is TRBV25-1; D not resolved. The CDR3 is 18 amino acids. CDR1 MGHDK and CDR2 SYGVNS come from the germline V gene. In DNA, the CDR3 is TGTGCCAGAAGTGAATGGTCAATAGGAGTCGTCGACACCGGGGAGCTGTTTTTT. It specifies CARSEWSIGVVDTGELFF.

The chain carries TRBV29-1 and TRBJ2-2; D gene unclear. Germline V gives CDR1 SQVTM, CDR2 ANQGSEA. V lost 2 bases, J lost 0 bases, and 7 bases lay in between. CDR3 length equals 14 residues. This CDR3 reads CSVEMYTNTGELFF. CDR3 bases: TGCAGCGTTGAAATGTATACGAACACCGGGGAGCTGTTTTTT.

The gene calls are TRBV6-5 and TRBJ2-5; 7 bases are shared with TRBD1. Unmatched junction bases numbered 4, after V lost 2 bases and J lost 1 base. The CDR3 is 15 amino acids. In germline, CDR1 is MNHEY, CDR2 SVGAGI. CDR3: CASSYRDSAQETQYF. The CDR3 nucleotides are TGTGCCAGCAGTTACAGGGACAGTGCCCAAGAGACCCAGTACTTC.

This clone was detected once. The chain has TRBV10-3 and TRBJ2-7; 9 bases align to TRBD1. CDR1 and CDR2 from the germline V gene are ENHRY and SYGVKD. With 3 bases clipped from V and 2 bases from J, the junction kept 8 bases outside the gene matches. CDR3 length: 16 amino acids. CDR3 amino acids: CAISEPGQGLPYEQYF. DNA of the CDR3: TGTGCCATCAGTGAACCGGGACAGGGTCTACCCTACGAGCAGTACTTC.

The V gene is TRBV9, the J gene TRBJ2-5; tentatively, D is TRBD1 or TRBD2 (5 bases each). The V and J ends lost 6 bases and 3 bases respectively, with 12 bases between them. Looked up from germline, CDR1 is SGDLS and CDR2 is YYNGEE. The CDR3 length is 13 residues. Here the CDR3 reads CASNTGAKETQYF. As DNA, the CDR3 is TGTGCCAGCAACACCGGGGCCAAAGAGACCCAGTACTTC.

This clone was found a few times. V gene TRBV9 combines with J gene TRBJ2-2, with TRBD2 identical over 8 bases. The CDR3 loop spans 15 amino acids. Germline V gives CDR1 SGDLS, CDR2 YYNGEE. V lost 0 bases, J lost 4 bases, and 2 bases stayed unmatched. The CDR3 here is CASSVELAATGELFF. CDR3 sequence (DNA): TGTGCCAGCAGCGTAGAACTAGCGGCCACCGGGGAGCTGTTTTTT.